This T cell receptor (beta chain) appears in the sequencing data of a study of cytomegalovirus exposure and HLA in healthy donors. General study results and limits: Association with HLA alleles at 0.05 false discovery rate was found for approximately 18,000 TCR beta sequences in a later analysis. TCR beta chains associated with HLA were, in a later analysis, more clonally expanded than equally common others. Reported findings show TCR beta sequences accurately forecast HLA-A and HLA-B alleles in most subjects.

Germline CDR1 and CDR2: MDHEN and SYDVKM. The CDR3 totals 15 residues. Trimming cost V 2 bases and J 2 bases; bases outside gene matches: 2. This clone was seen only a few times. Antigen specificity is unknown. 13 Jbeta primers and 60 Vbeta primers were used for the PCR. Sequencing was performed with immunoSEQ multiplex PCR; in TCRdb, only in-frame clones are kept and a portion is missing. The sample has 50,000 to 65,000 clones, about 75% seen once. This sequence originates from a woman between 35 and 50 years old in good health and CMV-seropositive. What was sequenced was PBMCs. The chain is built from TRBV28 and TRBJ2-7; 11 positions agree with TRBD1. The CDR3 loop is CASSLGTGGAYEQYF. The CDR3 DNA reads as TGTGCCAGCAGTTTAGGGACAGGGGGGGCCTACGAGCAGTACTTC. Combining the CDR3 with reference TRBV28 and TRBJ2-7 gives the whole variable domain DVKVTQSSRYLVKRTGEKVFLECVQDMDHENMFWYRQDPGLGLRLIYFSYDVKMKEKGDIPEGYSVSREKKERFSLILESASTNQTSMYLCASSLGTGGAYEQYFGPGTRLTVT.